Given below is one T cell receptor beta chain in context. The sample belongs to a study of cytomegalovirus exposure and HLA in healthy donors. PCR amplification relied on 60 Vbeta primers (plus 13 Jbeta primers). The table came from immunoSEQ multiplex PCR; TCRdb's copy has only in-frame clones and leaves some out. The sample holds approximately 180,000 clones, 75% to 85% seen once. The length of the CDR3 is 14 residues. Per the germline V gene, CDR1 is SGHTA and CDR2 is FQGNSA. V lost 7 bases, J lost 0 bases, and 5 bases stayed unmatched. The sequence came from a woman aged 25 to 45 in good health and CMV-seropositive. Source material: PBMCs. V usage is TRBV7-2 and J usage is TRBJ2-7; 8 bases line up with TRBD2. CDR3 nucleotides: TGTGCCAGCACTACAAGCGGGAGCTCCTACGAGCAGTACTTC. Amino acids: CASTTSGSSYEQYF. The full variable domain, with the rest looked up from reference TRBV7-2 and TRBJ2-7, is GAGVSQSPSNKVTEKGKDVELRCDPISGHTALYWYRQSLGQGLEFLIYFQGNSAPDKSGLPSDRFSAERTGGSVSTLTIQRTQQEDSAVYLCASTTSGSSYEQYFGPGTRLTVT.